This TCR beta chain was recovered during a study of blood T cell repertoires in COVID-19. Turning to the study itself: Sample material is recorded as cDNA or gDNA derived from T cells, B-cell-depleted T cells, or PBMCs.

Authors' processing steps: Nucleated cell number was recorded as an estimate derived from reference gene primer amplification. Method: immunoSEQ multiplex PCR; TCRdb's copy keeps in-frame clones and lacks some. V and J calls and clone size are as listed in that table; D and trimming were resolved from the DNA. The sample includes 68,000 or so clones, roughly 86% of them seen just once. Germline V lookup: CDR1 PRHDT, CDR2 FYEKMQ (reference sequence). V was pared by 5 bases and J by 2 bases, with 11 bases of the junction left unmatched. This CDR3 has 18 residues. The sample taken for sequencing was peripheral blood. The chain employs TRBV13 and TRBJ2-7; TRBD2 aligns across 14 bases. This TCR was recovered from a man aged 50-59 years with acute or convalescent COVID-19. CDR3 in DNA: TGTGCCAGCAGCAAAGGGACTAGCGGGAGCCGATCACCCTACGAGCAGTACTTC. This gives the protein CASSKGTSGSRSPYEQYF.